This T cell receptor beta chain stems from a study of blood T cell repertoires in COVID-19. Study-level information: T cells, B-cell-depleted T cells, or PBMCs supplied cDNA or gDNA.

As handled by the study authors: Nucleated cell counts were estimated from reference gene primer amplification. TCRdb's copy holds only in-frame clones and misses some; the assay was immunoSEQ multiplex PCR. The V and J calls and clone size are taken from that table; D and trimming were inferred from the DNA. Of some 120,000 clones detected, 85% appear once; the ten largest clones hold about 7%. Germline loops: CDR1 MNHNS, CDR2 SASEGT. The CDR3 covers 13 residues. Trimming cost V 1 base and J 4 bases, with 4 bases left between them. This clone was seen once. The source material was peripheral blood. The chain employs TRBV6-1 and TRBJ1-4; D is unclear. The receptor's source is a man at least 80 years old with active or convalescent COVID-19. The DNA of the CDR3 is TGTGCCAGCAGTGAAGTAATTAATGAAAAACTGTTTTTT. Protein sequence: CASSEVINEKLFF.